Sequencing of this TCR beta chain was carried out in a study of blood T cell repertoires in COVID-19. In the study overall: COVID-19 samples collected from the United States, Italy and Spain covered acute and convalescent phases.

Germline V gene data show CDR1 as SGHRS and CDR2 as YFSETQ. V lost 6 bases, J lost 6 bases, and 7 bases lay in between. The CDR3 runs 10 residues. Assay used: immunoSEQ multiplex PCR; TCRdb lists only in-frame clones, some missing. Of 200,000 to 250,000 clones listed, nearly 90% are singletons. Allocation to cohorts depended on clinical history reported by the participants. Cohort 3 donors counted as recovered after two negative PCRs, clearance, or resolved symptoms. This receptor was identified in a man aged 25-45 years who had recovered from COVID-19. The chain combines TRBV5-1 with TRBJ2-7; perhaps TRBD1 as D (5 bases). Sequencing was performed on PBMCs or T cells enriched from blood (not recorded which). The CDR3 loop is CASKGREQYF. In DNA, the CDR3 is TGCGCCAGCAAGGGGCGCGAGCAGTACTTC.